This T cell receptor beta chain appears in the sequencing data of a study of T-cell memory formation after mild COVID-19. TCRdb passed the 5' RACE reads through MiXCR, listing each CDR3 protein once. The table includes around 510,000 distinct CDR3 sequences, approximately 21% detected once. The CDR3 runs 14 residues. Trimming left V 1 base short and J 8 bases short, with 17 bases between. Germline CDR1 is SQVTM and CDR2 is ANQGSEA. The chain carries TRBV29-1 and TRBJ1-2, with D unresolved. This receptor was taken from an adult woman who had mild COVID-19 (a few samples of this study predate the infection). Cell type and time point are not known. Material: PBMCs or a T cell subset sorted from them (not recorded which). As DNA, the CDR3 is TGCAGCGTTGAAGTTCCGGACGGTGCGAGAGGCTACACCTTC. It specifies CSVEVPDGARGYTF.